This paragraph reports one T cell receptor (beta chain). Its target antigen remains unknown. The germline gene is not matched at one end of the junction; a read error may be the cause. The cohort was made up of 500 to 850 healthy bone marrow donors. All cohort members were sampled while nominally healthy, although unrecorded immune exposures were likely present. The donor was CMV seropositive and belonged to the group of 250 to 300 seropositive cohort members. Every donor gave a peripheral blood sample, and the peripheral blood mononuclear cells from that sample were used for TCR beta sequencing. The Qiagen DNeasy Blood Extraction Kit was used to extract genomic DNA from the blood cell samples. Sequences SSHAT (CDR1) and FNYEAQ (CDR2) are obtained from the germline V gene (reference sequence). The CDR3, cysteine through phenylalanine, is 16 amino acids long. The read is trimmed to its CDR3 DNA, 48 bases read in frame from base 1.

This entry belongs to a study of cytomegalovirus exposure and HLA in healthy donors (dated by TCRdb to the late 2010s). In terms of the full investigation: In an earlier analysis of some 610 of the donors, around 300 Gb of sequence data and approximately 120 million unique TCR beta sequences from about 190 million T cells were reported. High-throughput TCR immunosequencing, statistical association of individual TCRs with disease status, and machine learning were combined to predict cytomegalovirus infection status. An earlier analysis of about 600 of the donors used high-throughput TCR beta sequencing to judge whether each TCR beta V gene segment behaved as functional or pseudogenic. A later genetic analysis took genome-wide SNP genotypes for about 55% of the roughly 670 donors and used that subset as a discovery cohort. Alongside the repertoire data, information on donor age, sex, ethnicity and CMV serostatus was compiled. Typing coverage varied by locus: about 629-630 donors for A, B, C, DRB1 and DQB1; approximately 500 for DQA1; some 610 for DPA1; around 450 for DPB1. Rather than drawing on any new phenotypic data, the later analysis identified candidate immune exposures from TCR beta sequences and the way those sequences occurred across donors. Using immunosequencing, the study profiled T cell repertoires from approximately 700 subjects and related those repertoires to cytomegalovirus serostatus. Four to six DR-DQ haplotypes were handled as single units for association and clustering, since linkage in the cohort was strong. HLA typing covered class I and class II loci at four-digit resolution. Every repertoire in the discovery cohort had been generated on one and the same sequencing platform. In addition to the first cohort of approximately 650 subjects, a separate validation cohort of approximately 130 different subjects was used. A later analysis re-examined previously published TCR beta repertoires from more than 550 donors and added high-resolution HLA genotyping to investigate patterns of TCR occurrence. Among the roughly 390 genotyped donors, around 81% belonged to the genetic ancestry cluster associated with self-reported Caucasian donors. Across approximately 400 genotyped donors of the cohort, an average of roughly 250,000 unique TCR beta nucleotide sequences per donor were sequenced, and 15% to 20% of those sequences were non-productive. The study was designed to test whether signatures of past pathogen exposure could be identified by cataloging public T cell receptors. About 300 gigabases of sequencing data and approximately 85 million unique TCR sequences were included in an early release covering 550 to 800 HLA-typed donors.

The paper as a whole reports these results and caveats: The authors suggested that the approach could potentially be extended to other disease states and immunological phenotypes. Assigning TCR associations to individual alleles was difficult when HLA alleles, especially DR and DQ, strongly co-occurred. For the cohort, immune exposure information was limited to CMV serostatus. Across donors, most TCR sequences were observed very rarely, whereas some public TCRs were present in many individuals. A total of 150 or so TCR beta chains were listed by the study as associated with cytomegalovirus. The sequencing pipeline was judged likely to have produced a cluster of highly shared sequence variants as a technical artifact. This cohort had only TCR beta chains sequenced, and the lack of alpha or paired-chain data limited which features could be detected. Cytomegalovirus status was reported to be diagnosed by the classifier with high specificity and sensitivity in both the original and validation cohorts. In an earlier analysis of a few hundred of the donors, most TCR beta V segments were observed in productive rearrangements about 87% or about 30% of the time, broadly matching IMGT annotations. In a later analysis, TCR association rates were found to vary across HLA loci, with the most associated TCRs seen for DRB1 alleles and the fewest for HLA-C alleles. According to a later genetic analysis, donors in an Asian-associated ancestry cluster had fewer N-insertions in productive TCRs than the approximately 710-donor mean. Correlated functional status among segregating V segments might reflect linkage disequilibrium, but an unknown experimental factor could not be ruled out. In a later genetic analysis, a missense DCLRE1C variant was associated with V-gene and J-gene trimming of TCR beta chains, and the association was replicated in an independent cohort. Presence/absence analyses assumed roughly uniform sequencing depth across donors, an assumption that may not hold. Because counts were too low, seventeen rarely observed V segments, including chromosome 9 orphons, were left out of the earlier analysis of roughly 600 of the donors. A further reported finding was that TCR beta sequences accurately predicted the HLA-A and HLA-B alleles for most subjects in the first cohort. Some IMGT-functional V segments, including TRBV6-2 and TRBV6-3, could not be told apart with the 87-base-pair reads, so those segments were excluded. In a later analysis, most CMV-associated TCR beta chains were found to appear HLA-restricted, with HLA associations seemingly driven largely by CMV exposure. A few of the identified cytomegalovirus-associated TCR beta chains were confirmed in vitro to be specific for cytomegalovirus antigens. In a later analysis, several top co-occurrence clusters were reported to appear linked to parvovirus B19, influenza, CMV and Epstein-Barr virus. Compared with equally common non-associated chains, HLA-associated TCR beta chains in a later analysis were more clonally expanded and had lower generation probabilities. In a later analysis, over 15,000 TCR beta sequences were associated with specific HLA alleles at a false discovery rate of 0.05. HLA typing was unavailable for some donors at each locus, so association tests used only the typed subset.

Receptor libraries were prepared by the immunoSEQ multiplex PCR assay. For the multiplex PCR, a mixture combining 60 forward primers for TCR Vbeta segments and 13 reverse primers for TCR Jbeta segments was used. The CDR3 region of rearranged TCR beta genes was amplified from genomic DNA with a multiplex PCR assay. On the Illumina HiSeq System, the amplified TCR beta libraries were sequenced as 87-base-pair reads. For the original study's pipeline: Across the 500 to 750 repertoires, a later analysis counted approximately 83 million unique TCR beta chains, roughly 11 million of which were shared by at least two donors. A nearest-neighbor algorithm error-corrected the raw reads and collapsed the reads into unique sequences, merging closely related sequences to remove PCR and sequencing errors. CDR3 sequences were aligned to IMGT reference sequences to assign V, D and J gene segments. For a sequence to be retained, a match of at least six nucleotides to both a V gene segment and a J gene segment was required. A rearrangement was called productive if the CDR3 had no stop codons and remained in frame with V and J, and every other rearrangement was called non-productive. CDR3 was defined according to IMGT convention as the region running from the second conserved V-encoded cysteine to the conserved J-encoded phenylalanine. Sequences without an unambiguous match to a single V gene segment were excluded from the earlier analysis of several hundred of the donors. An earlier analysis of several hundred of the donors classified V segments as functional when productive rearrangements were above 56.7% and as segregating when the standard deviation between donors was above 5%. To diagnose cytomegalovirus status from the catalog of TCR beta chain sequences, a statistical classification framework was built. In a later analysis, V and J genes were assigned by comparing TCR nucleotide sequences against IMGT/GENE-DB human TR gene sequences. The TCRdist pipeline was used in a later analysis to assign CDR3 sequences and most-parsimonious VDJ recombination scenarios. A later analysis defined each TCR beta chain by its CDR3 amino acid sequence plus V-gene family, and excluded reads lacking a unique V-gene family. As a way to deal with suspected cross-contamination and a sequencing artifact, a later analysis dropped 450 to 700 nucleotide sequences that were highly shared and had low generation probability. For each public chain, a later analysis derived a clonal expansion index from normalized ranks of inferred template counts within each repertoire. A later analysis computed generation probabilities with a VDJ recombination model fitted to out-of-frame rearrangements, and checked the results against IGoR. In a later analysis, TCR-TCR, TCR-HLA and TCR-CMV co-occurrence was scored with hypergeometric tests, and a repertoire-size bias correction was applied to TCR pairs. To estimate false discovery rates, a later analysis permuted the HLA or CMV assignments 20 times. In a later analysis, co-occurring TCRs were grouped using DBSCAN, with TCRdist sequence similarity added in when clustering inside HLA-allele-positive subsets. For co-occurrence clustering, repertoires with fewer than 30,000 or more than 120,000 public chains were excluded, along with several repertoires with anomalous nucleotide sharing. Not all clones reach the TCRdb copy of this immuneACCESS table, which keeps in-frame sequences only. Checked studies attribute under half of the gap to unresolved V genes and leave the rest unexplained. Clone size and V and J calls were adopted from that table, with D and trimming inferred from the DNA. This sample comprises 120,000 or so clones, approximately 72% of them detected only once. The ten largest clonotypes hold 6.5% to 9% of the sample.

The specimen sequenced was PBMCs. The sequence links TRBV7-7 to TRBJ2-5, with TRBD2 matching 11 junction bases. The receptor comes from a woman aged 35 to 49 in good health and CMV-seropositive. The CDR3 reads as follows: CASSLGVAGGLETQYF. The bases are TGTGCTAGCAGCTTAGGAGTAGCGGGGGGGCTCGAGACCCAGTACTTC.